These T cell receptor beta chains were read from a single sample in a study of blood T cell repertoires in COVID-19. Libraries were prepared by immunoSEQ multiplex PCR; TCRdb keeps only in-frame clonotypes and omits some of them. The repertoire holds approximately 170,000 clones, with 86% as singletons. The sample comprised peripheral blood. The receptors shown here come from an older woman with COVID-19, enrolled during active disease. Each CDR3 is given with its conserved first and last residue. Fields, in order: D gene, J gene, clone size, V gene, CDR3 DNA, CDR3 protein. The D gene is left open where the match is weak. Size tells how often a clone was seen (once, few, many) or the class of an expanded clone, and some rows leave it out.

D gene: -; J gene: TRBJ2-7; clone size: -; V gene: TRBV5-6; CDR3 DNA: TGTGCCAGCAGCCAGCCAGGGCCCTACGAGCAGTACTTC; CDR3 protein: CASSQPGPYEQYF
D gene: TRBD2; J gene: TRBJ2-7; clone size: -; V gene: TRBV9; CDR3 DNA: TGTGCCAGCAGCGTAGGGGCGGGAGGGCCTCCATCCTACGAGCAGTACTTC; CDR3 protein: CASSVGAGGPPSYEQYF
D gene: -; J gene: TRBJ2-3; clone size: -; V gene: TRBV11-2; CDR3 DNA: TGTGCCAGCAGCGTAGGGGCGGATACGCAGTATTTT; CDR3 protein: CASSVGADTQYF
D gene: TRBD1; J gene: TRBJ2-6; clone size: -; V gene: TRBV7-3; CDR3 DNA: TGTGCCAGCAGCACAGTTGGGACAGCCCTCTCTGGGGCCAACGTCCTGACTTTC; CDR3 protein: CASSTVGTALSGANVLTF
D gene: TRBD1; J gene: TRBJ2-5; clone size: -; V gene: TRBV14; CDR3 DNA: TGTGCCAGCAGTAAAGACAGGGGGCGCATCGAGACCCAGTACTTC; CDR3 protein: CASSKDRGRIETQYF
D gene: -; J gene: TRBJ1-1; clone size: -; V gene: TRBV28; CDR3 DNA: TGTGCCAGCAGTTCACCCCTGCTAAGGGCGGGGCCGAACACTGAAGCTTTCTTT; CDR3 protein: CASSSPLLRAGPNTEAFF
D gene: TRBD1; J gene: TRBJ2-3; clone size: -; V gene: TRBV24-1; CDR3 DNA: TGTGCCACCAGTGACCCGGGACAGAAGAGCACAGATACGCAGTATTTT; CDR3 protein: CATSDPGQKSTDTQYF
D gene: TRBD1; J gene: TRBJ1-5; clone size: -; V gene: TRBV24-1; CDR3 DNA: TGTGCCACCAGTAGGGGACAGGGCAGCAATCAGCCCCAGCATTTT; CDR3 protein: CATSRGQGSNQPQHF
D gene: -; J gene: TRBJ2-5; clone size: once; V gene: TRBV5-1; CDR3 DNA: TGCGCCAGCAGTATCACTAGCCGGGGAGAGACCCAGTACTTC; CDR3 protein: CASSITSRGETQYF
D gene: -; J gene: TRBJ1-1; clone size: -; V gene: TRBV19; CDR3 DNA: TGTGCCAGTAGGAAACAGGGAGAAACTGAAGCTTTCTTT; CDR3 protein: CASRKQGETEAFF
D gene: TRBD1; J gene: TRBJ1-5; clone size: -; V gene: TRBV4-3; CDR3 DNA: TGCGCCAGCAGCCTGGACAGGGGGGATCAGCCCCAGCATTTT; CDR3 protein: CASSLDRGDQPQHF
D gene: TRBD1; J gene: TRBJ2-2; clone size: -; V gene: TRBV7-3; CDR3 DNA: TGTGCCAGCAGGTCCCGGGACAGGGGACGCACCGGGGAGCTGTTTTTT; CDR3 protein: CASRSRDRGRTGELFF
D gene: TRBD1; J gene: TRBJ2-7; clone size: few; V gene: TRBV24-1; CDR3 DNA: TGTGCCACCAGTGAAACGGACAGGGTCTACGAGCAGTACTTC; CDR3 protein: CATSETDRVYEQYF
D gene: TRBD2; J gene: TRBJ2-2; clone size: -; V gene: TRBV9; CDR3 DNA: TGTGCCAGCAGCCCTCGACTAGCGGGAGTTGCGGGGGAGCTGTTTTTT; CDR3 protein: CASSPRLAGVAGELFF
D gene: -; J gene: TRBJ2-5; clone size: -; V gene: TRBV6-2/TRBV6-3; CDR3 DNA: TGTGCCAGCAGTTACTCGGCAGGCCAAGAGACCCAGTACTTC; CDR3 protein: CASSYSAGQETQYF
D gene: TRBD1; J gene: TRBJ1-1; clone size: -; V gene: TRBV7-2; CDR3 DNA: TGTGCCAGCAGCTTAAGGGGGCACACTGAAGCTTTCTTT; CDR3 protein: CASSLRGHTEAFF
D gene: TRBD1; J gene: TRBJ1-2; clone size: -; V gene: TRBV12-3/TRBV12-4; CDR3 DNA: TGTGCCAGCAGTTTAAGGGGGCGCCTTGGCTACACCTTC; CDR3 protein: CASSLRGRLGYTF
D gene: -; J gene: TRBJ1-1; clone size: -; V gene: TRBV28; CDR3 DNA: TGTGCCAGCAGTTTGGGCACTGTAGCTTTCTTT; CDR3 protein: CASSLGTVAFF
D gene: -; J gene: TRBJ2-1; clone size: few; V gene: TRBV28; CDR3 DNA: TGTGCCAGCACCCCCGGGAAGGTTAGACATGAGCAGTTCTTC; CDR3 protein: CASTPGKVRHEQFF
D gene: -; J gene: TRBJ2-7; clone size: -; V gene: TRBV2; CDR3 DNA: TGTGCCAGCAGTGATATAGGTCAGGTCCCCTACGAGCAGTACTTC; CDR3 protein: CASSDIGQVPYEQYF
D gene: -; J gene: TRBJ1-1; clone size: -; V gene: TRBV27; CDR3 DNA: TGTGCCAGCACGACAGACGGAAGATTACGGACTGAAGCTTTCTTT; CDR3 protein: CASTTDGRLRTEAFF
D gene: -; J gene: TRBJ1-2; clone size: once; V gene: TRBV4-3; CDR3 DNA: TGCGCCAGCAGCCAAGACCCTTTTAGTGGTGGCTACACCTTC; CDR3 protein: CASSQDPFSGGYTF
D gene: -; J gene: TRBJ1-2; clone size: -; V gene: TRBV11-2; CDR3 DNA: TGTGCCAGCAGCTCGGGGAGGCTTGGCTACACCTTC; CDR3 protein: CASSSGRLGYTF
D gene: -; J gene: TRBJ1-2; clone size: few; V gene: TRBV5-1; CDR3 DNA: TGCGCCAGCCGCCTCGCGGGGACGGGAGGGGGCTACACCTTC; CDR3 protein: CASRLAGTGGGYTF
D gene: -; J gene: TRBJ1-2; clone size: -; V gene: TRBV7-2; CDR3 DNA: TGTGCCAGCAGCGCTACGGGGGTCGCCTATGGCTACACCTTC; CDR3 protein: CASSATGVAYGYTF
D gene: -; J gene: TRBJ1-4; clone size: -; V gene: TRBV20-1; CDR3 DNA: TGCAGTGCTAGTCGGCAGGGACAAAATGAAAAACTGTTTTTT; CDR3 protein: CSASRQGQNEKLFF
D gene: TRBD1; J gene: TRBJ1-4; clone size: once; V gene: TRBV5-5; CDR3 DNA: TGTGCCAGCAGCTACCAGGGACAGGTTAATGAAAAACTGTTTTTT; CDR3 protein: CASSYQGQVNEKLFF
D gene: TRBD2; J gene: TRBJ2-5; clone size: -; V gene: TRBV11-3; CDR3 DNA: TGTGCCAGCAGCGAAGGGGGAGCGGGAGAAGAGACCCAGTACTTC; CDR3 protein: CASSEGGAGEETQYF
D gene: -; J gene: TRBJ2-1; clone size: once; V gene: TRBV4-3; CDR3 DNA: TGCGCCAGCAGCCAAGGGTGGTCGGGCAATGAGCAGTTCTTC; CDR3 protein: CASSQGWSGNEQFF
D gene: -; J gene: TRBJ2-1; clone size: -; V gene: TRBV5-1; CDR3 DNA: TGCGCCAGCAGCTTGCGTGAGCCTCGTACGAATGAGCAGTTCTTC; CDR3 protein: CASSLREPRTNEQFF
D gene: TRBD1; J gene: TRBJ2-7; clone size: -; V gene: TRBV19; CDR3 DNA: TGTGCCAGTTCCCCCGGGACAGGAGTCTACGAGCAGTACTTC; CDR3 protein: CASSPGTGVYEQYF
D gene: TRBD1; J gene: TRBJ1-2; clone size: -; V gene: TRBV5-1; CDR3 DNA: TGCGCCAGCAGCTTGTGGGAAAGACAGGGGGTCGGGTATGGCTACACCTTC; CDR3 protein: CASSLWERQGVGYGYTF
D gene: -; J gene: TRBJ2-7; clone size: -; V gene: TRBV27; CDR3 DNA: TGTGCCAGCAGTTCCCTCGGGGTTAGGGCCGAGCAGTACTTC; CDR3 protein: CASSSLGVRAEQYF
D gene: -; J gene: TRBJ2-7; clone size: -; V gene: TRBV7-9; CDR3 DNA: TGTGCCAGCAGTACCTTTCCAGGGCAACCTACTGGGGACGAGCAGTACTTC; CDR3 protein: CASSTFPGQPTGDEQYF
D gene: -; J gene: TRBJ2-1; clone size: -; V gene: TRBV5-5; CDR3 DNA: TGTGCCAGCAGCTTCTCCACTCACAATGAGCAGTTCTTC; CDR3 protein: CASSFSTHNEQFF
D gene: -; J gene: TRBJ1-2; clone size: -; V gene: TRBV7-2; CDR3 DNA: TGTGCCAGCAGCATCACAGGGAATTATGGCTACACCTTC; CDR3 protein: CASSITGNYGYTF
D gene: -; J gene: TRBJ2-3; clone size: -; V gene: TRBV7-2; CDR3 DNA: TGTGCCAGCAGCTTAGCCGGATTGTCAGGGACAGATACGCAGTATTTT; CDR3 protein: CASSLAGLSGTDTQYF
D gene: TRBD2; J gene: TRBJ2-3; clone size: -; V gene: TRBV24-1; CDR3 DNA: TGTGCCACCAGTGATTTGAGGAGGGGCATAAGCGGGAGGGCCCCAGATACGCAGTATTTT; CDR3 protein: CATSDLRRGISGRAPDTQYF
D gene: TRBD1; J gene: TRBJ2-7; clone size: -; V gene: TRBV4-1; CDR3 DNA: TGCGCCAGCAGCCGTGAGCCCGGGACAGGGGTCTACGAGCAGTACTTC; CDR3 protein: CASSREPGTGVYEQYF
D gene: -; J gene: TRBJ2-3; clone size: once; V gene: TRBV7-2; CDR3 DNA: TGTGCCAGCAGTTTCCAAGATACGCAGTATTTT; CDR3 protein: CASSFQDTQYF
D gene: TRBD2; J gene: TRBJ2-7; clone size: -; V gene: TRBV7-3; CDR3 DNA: TGTGCCAGCAGCCGGACTAGCGGCCCCTACGAGCAGTACTTC; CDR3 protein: CASSRTSGPYEQYF
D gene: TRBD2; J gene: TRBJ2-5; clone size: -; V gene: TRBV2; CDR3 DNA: TGTGCCAGCAGCCTCCGACTAGCGGCCCAAGAGACCCAGTACTTC; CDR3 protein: CASSLRLAAQETQYF
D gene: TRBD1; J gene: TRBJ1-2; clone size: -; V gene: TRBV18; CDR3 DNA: TGTGCCAGCACCGGACAGGGGAACTATGGCTACACCTTC; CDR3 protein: CASTGQGNYGYTF
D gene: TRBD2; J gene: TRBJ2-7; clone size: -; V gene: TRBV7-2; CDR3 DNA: TGTGCCAGCAGCAGGCCTCTGACGGGAGGCCGCGAGCAGTACTTC; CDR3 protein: CASSRPLTGGREQYF
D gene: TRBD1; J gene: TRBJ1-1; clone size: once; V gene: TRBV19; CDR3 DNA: TGTGCCAGTCGCCCGGACAGGGTGAACACTGAAGCTTTCTTT; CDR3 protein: CASRPDRVNTEAFF
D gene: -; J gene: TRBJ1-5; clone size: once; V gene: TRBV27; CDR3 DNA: TGTGCCAGCAGTTTATTTCGGTCCTACAATCAGCCCCAGCATTTT; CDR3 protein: CASSLFRSYNQPQHF
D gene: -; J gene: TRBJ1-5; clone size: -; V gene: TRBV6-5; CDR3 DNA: TGTGCCAGCCTAGGGAGGAGCAATCAGCCCCAGCATTTT; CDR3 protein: CASLGRSNQPQHF
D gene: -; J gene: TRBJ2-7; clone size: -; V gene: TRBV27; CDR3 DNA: TGTGCCAGCTCGGACAGGGGGCAGGCTAGCGGGAGGTATTACGAGCAGTACTTC; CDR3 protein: CASSDRGQASGRYYEQYF